This T cell receptor beta chain stems from a study of OX40 agonist ivuxolimab in advanced cancers. Broadly, across the study: The costimulatory receptor OX40 (CD134) was targeted by ivuxolimab, a fully human IgG2 agonistic monoclonal antibody. Intravenous ivuxolimab was administered to patients every 2 weeks at six dose levels: 0.01, 0.1, 0.3, 1.5, 3 and 10 mg/kg. Of the approximately 50 dose-escalation patients, hepatocellular carcinoma was present in around 20, melanoma in around 15, renal cell carcinoma in 9 and head and neck cancer in 9. The dose-escalation cohort was 82.7% male with a mean age of about 60 years, ranging from roughly 23 to 85. Patients were allowed to have had prior anti-PD-1, anti-PD-L1 or anti-CTLA-4 therapy, and 40% of the dose-escalation patients had been treated with checkpoint inhibitors. Partial responses occurred in three dose-escalation patients: two with cutaneous melanoma and one with hepatocellular carcinoma. The point of sequencing TCRbeta in the periphery was to test whether ivuxolimab changed TCR sequence diversity and drove clonal T-cell expansion. The monotherapy dose-escalation portion (N of about 49 patients) of the phase I ivuxolimab trial is reported in the paper. The investigation overall reported the following: At doses from 0.1 to 3.0 mg/kg, clonal expansion was seen in both CD4+ and CD8+ blood T cells between baseline and week 6. The antigen specificity of the clonally expanded peripheral T cells was not determined. Low levels of normalized T-cell clonal expansion were also seen in some patients who did not respond. On average, CD8+ T cells showed more expanded clones than CD4+ T cells after ivuxolimab. In the 0.1-3.0 mg/kg groups, partial responders had among the lowest normalized peripheral clonal expansion, particularly in CD8+ T cells.

In regard to this clone: There is no known antigen for this receptor. There are no base qualities to consult, and no much larger clone falls within one base.

The trial excluded patients who had a history of autoimmune disease or were on systemic immunosuppression. Peripheral blood for TCR sequencing was drawn from every dose cohort at baseline, at cycle 4 day 1 and at cycle 7 day 1. Samples came from an open-label, multicenter, first-in-human phase I dose-escalation trial of ivuxolimab. Adults with locally advanced or metastatic melanoma, renal cell carcinoma, hepatocellular carcinoma or head and neck squamous cell carcinoma were enrolled in the trial. CD4+ and CD8+ T cells were sorted separately from peripheral blood before TCR sequencing. Genomic DNA was isolated from the sorted cells so that the TCRbeta CDR3 region could be sequenced. TCRbeta CDR3 regions were sequenced using the immunoSEQ Assay. TCRdb took this table from immuneACCESS and kept in-frame rearrangements with V and J called. Such tables lack part of the clones; where checked against another copy, unresolved V genes explain under half of the gap, and the rest is unexplained. The sample data list tens of thousands of clones, and approximately 85% of these were observed just once. Clones ranked in the top ten supply about 10% of the sample.

CDR1 is given as LGHNT and CDR2 as FRNRAP, both from the germline V gene. Between the V and J ends, shortened by 7 bases and 6 bases respectively, the junction contains 15 bases. The CDR3 starts with the cysteine, ends with the phenylalanine, and has 13 residues. Only the CDR3 DNA stays, 39 bases, in frame from base 1. The rearrangement combines TRBV12-5 with TRBJ1-2, with an unclear D gene assignment. This TCR came from an adult with an advanced solid tumor such as melanoma, head and neck, liver or kidney cancer. The starting material was CD4+ or CD8+ T cells sorted from blood, obtained in a trial of the OX40 agonist ivuxolimab. Here the CDR3 is given as CASDFGGRHGYTF. The nucleotide sequence is given as TGTGCTAGTGACTTCGGAGGGCGTCATGGCTACACCTTC.